The 8 T cell receptor beta chains below were found in one sample sequenced in a study of shared clonotypes between healthy human individuals. TCRdb keeps only in-frame clones here, not all; method: immunoSEQ multiplex PCR. The table shows about 600,000 clones, with approximately 97% occurring only once. The sequenced material came from naive CD4+ T cells sorted from blood. Subset specified: CD45RA+ positively selected. The receptors shown here come from a woman in her twenties or thirties in good health.

The J gene is TRBJ1-4, the V gene TRBV30; no clear D. The V and J ends lost 2 bases and 7 bases respectively, with 11 bases between them. The CDR3 sequence is 13 residues long. Germline CDR1 GTSNPN, CDR2 SVGIG (reference sequence). In nucleotides, the CDR3 is TGTGCCTGGAGTCCCCGGACCGGTGAAAAACTGTTTTTT. It specifies CAWSPRTGEKLFF.

The chain joins TRBV5-1 to TRBJ2-3; D is tentatively TRBD1 or TRBD2 (5 bases each). The CDR3 extends over 17 amino acids. With 4 bases removed from V and 3 bases from J, the gap between germline ends came to 21 bases. Germline CDR1 and CDR2: SGHRS and YFSETQ. The CDR3, as DNA: TGCGCCAGCAGCCTTTTCTCAGGGCGGTGGGGGACAGATACGCAGTATTTT. It encodes CASSLFSGRWGTDTQYF.

This rearrangement joins TRBV6-5 to TRBJ2-1, with D possibly being TRBD2 (6 bases). The CDR3 is 11 residues long. The ends were cut back, 6 bases at V and 10 bases at J, with 10 bases in the middle. Germline values: CDR1 MNHEY, CDR2 SVGAGI. The CDR3 loop is CASRQEGEQFF. DNA for the CDR3: TGTGCCAGCAGACAGGAGGGGGAGCAGTTCTTC.

This chain joins TRBV18 and TRBJ2-7; tentative D call: TRBD2 (6 bases). The V and J ends lost 0 bases and 0 bases respectively, with 15 bases between them. The germline V gene has CDR1 KGHSH and CDR2 LQKENI. CDR3 size: 17 residues. CDR3 sequence: CASSPPGLGGSSYEQYF. CDR3 DNA: TGTGCCAGCTCACCACCGGGATTGGGAGGAAGCTCCTACGAGCAGTACTTC.

For the CDR3, the DNA is TGTGCCAGCAGCGGACAGGGGCGAAACTATGGCTACACCTTC. Translating it yields CASSGQGRNYGYTF. The V gene is TRBV7-2, the J gene TRBJ1-2; 9 bases map to TRBD1. J lost 2 bases, V lost 5 bases, and 3 bases had no gene match. The CDR3 consists of 14 residues. Per the germline V gene, CDR1 is SGHTA and CDR2 is FQGNSA.

The rearrangement joins TRBV29-1 to TRBJ2-7; no clear D. The CDR3 covers 13 residues. Germline-derived CDR1 and CDR2 are SQVTM and ANQGSEA. Trimming removed 7 bases at V and 6 bases at J, with 19 bases between. The CDR3 DNA sequence: TGCAGCGCGAAGGATAGAGTATCCGCCGAGCAGTACTTC. It encodes CSAKDRVSAEQYF.

Of note for this clone: Other DNA sequences from this sample encode an identical CDR3 as well. The rearrangement uses TRBV27 and TRBJ2-2; no definite D call. The germline V and J ends were trimmed by 5 bases and 4 bases, with 8 bases remaining between them. This CDR3 is built from 13 residues. Germline V CDR1 and CDR2: MNHEY, SMNVEV (reference sequence). The CDR3 here is CASSPSGTGELFF. CDR3 sequence (DNA): TGTGCCAGCAGTCCTTCAGGCACCGGGGAGCTGTTTTTT.

V usage is TRBV2 and J usage is TRBJ1-1; D possibly corresponds to TRBD1 (5 bases). This CDR3 spans 13 amino acids. Trimming removed 7 bases from V and 1 base from J, with 10 bases in between. Per the germline V gene, CDR1 is SNHLY and CDR2 is FYNNEI. The CDR3 DNA follows: TGTGCCAGCACCCTGGACAAGAACACTGAAGCTTTCTTT. Its translation: CASTLDKNTEAFF.